This entry lists 21 T cell receptor beta chains sequenced from one sample in a study of shared clonotypes between healthy human individuals. Measured with immunoSEQ multiplex PCR; TCRdb has only the in-frame clones, and not every one. The sample shows roughly 2.5 million clones, more than 90% of them seen only once. Sequencing was done on a sample of naive CD4+ T cells sorted from blood. Subset of the sample: CD45RA+ positively selected. The source of these receptors is a man between 18 and 35 years old in good health.

J is TRBJ2-3 and V is TRBV19, with D possibly being TRBD2 (5 bases). The CDR3 is 13 residues long. Between the trimmed V and J ends, which lost 5 bases and 5 bases, there was a span of 11 bases. Looked up from germline, CDR1 is LNHDA and CDR2 is SQIVND (reference sequence). The CDR3 loop reads CASSFVEGDTQYF. CDR3 bases: TGTGCCAGTAGTTTCGTTGAGGGAGATACGCAGTATTTT.

The chain joins TRBV7-2 to TRBJ2-2; 9 bases agree with TRBD2. CDR3 length equals 15 residues. CDR1 and CDR2 from the germline V gene are SGHTA and FQGNSA. V shed 5 bases and J 4 bases; nucleotides not matched to a gene: 5. The DNA for the CDR3 is TGTGCCAGCAGCCGTAGACTAGCGGTCACCGGGGAGCTGTTTTTT. Translating it yields CASSRRLAVTGELFF. Complete variable domain (other parts from reference TRBV7-2 and TRBJ2-2): GAGVSQSPSNKVTEKGKDVELRCDPISGHTALYWYRQSLGQGLEFLIYFQGNSAPDKSGLPSDRFSAERTGGSVSTLTIQRTQQEDSAVYLCASSRRLAVTGELFFGEGSRLTVL.

Points on this clone: A read error may account for a junction end that differs from germline. V is TRBV28 and J is TRBJ2-7; TRBD1 or TRBD2 may be the D gene (5 bases each). Germline assignment: CDR1 MDHEN and CDR2 SYDVKM. CDR3 length equals 15 residues. The CDR3 DNA sequence: TGTGCCAGCACCTCCCGGGGTCGGGGCATCTACGAACAGTACTTC. Protein: CASTSRGRGIYEQYF. The full variable domain, completed using reference TRBV28 and TRBJ2-7, is DVKVTQSSRYLVKRTGEKVFLECVQDMDHENMFWYRQDPGLGLRLIYFSYDVKMKEKGDIPEGYSVSREKKERFSLILESASTNQTSMYLCASTSRGRGIYEQYFGPGTRLTVT.

The sample holds one count of this clone. This chain links TRBV6-5 with TRBJ1-4; possibly TRBD1 for D (6 bases). The V end lost 6 bases, the J end lost 0 bases, and 8 bases lay between the germline ends. This CDR3 is 14 amino acids long. Per germline, CDR1 MNHEY and CDR2 SVGAGI. CDR3 protein: CASRRTATNEKLFF. For the CDR3, the DNA is TGTGCCAGCAGGCGGACAGCAACTAATGAAAAACTGTTTTTT.

The CDR3 reads CASSPRDRGLAGYTF. Written as DNA, the CDR3 is TGTGCCAGCAGTCCCCGGGACAGGGGGCTGGCTGGCTACACCTTC. The V and J genes are TRBV6-5 and TRBJ1-2, with 12 bases identical to TRBD1. Looked up from germline, CDR1 is MNHEY and CDR2 is SVGAGI. V gave up 5 bases and J gave up 7 bases; unmatched junction bases: 8. The CDR3 is made up of 15 amino acids.

The V and J genes are TRBV7-2 and TRBJ1-5; D call uncertain. Germline lookup yields CDR1 SGHTA and CDR2 FQGNSA. The length of the CDR3 is 13 residues. The V end was cut by 1 base, the J end by 3 bases, with 4 bases between. The CDR3 bases are TGTGCCAGCAGCTTAGGGTACAATCAGCCCCAGCATTTT. This translates into CASSLGYNQPQHF.

The chain has TRBV27 and TRBJ1-3, with D possibly TRBD1 on 6 matching bases. Trimming cost V 2 bases and J 9 bases, with 11 bases left between them. The CDR3 runs to 13 residues. In germline, CDR1 is MNHEY, CDR2 SMNVEV (reference sequence). In nucleotides, the CDR3 is TGTGCCAGCAGTTTAAAGGGGGGCACCACCATATATTTT. It codes for CASSLKGGTTIYF.

This chain links TRBV7-3 with TRBJ2-6; 8 nucleotides agree with TRBD1. The CDR3 consists of 18 residues. Germline V gene lookup returns CDR1 SGHTA and CDR2 FQGTGA. Trimming took 2 bases from V and 2 from J; bases not matched to a gene: 8. The CDR3 DNA reads as TGTGCCAGCAGCTTACCACTCAGGGGGCGCCCTGGGGCCAACGTCCTGACTTTC. Its translation is CASSLPLRGRPGANVLTF. Full variable domain (rest looked up from reference TRBV7-3 and TRBJ2-6): GAGVSQTPSNKVTEKGKYVELRCDPISGHTALYWYRQSLGQGPEFLIYFQGTGAADDSGLPNDRFFAVRPEGSVSTLKIQRTERGDSAVYLCASSLPLRGRPGANVLTFGAGSRLTVL.

This chain uses TRBV7-3 with TRBJ1-1; 9 bases map to TRBD1. This CDR3 is built from 14 residues. V dropped 5 bases and J dropped 5; count of bases not matched to a gene: 6. Germline CDR1 is SGHTA and CDR2 is FQGTGA. The CDR3 nucleotides are TGTGCCAGCAGCCTATCCGGACAGGGGACTGAAGCTTTCTTT. This encodes CASSLSGQGTEAFF.

The V call is TRBV10-1, the J call TRBJ2-7; D is undetermined. Germline V gene data show CDR1 as WNHNN and CDR2 as SYGVQD (reference sequence). This CDR3 is built from 13 residues. V lost 2 bases and J 6 bases, leaving 11 bases between the germline ends. The chain's CDR3 is CASSEILPGEQYF. In nucleotides, the CDR3 is TGCGCCAGCAGTGAGATTTTACCGGGCGAGCAGTACTTC.

Notes on this clone: Additional DNA sequences in this sample encode the identical CDR3. This rearrangement joins TRBV6-1 to TRBJ1-2; no clear D gene. There are 12 residues in the CDR3. Trimming cost V 3 bases and J 4 bases, with 6 bases left between them. CDR1 MNHNS and CDR2 SASEGT come from the germline V gene. CDR3 region: CASSDGSYGYTF. As DNA, the CDR3 is TGTGCCAGCAGTGATGGGAGCTATGGCTACACCTTC.

The chain carries TRBV19 and TRBJ1-5; D is unclear. The CDR3 has 15 amino acids. Trimming pared 5 bases from V and 1 base from J, leaving 12 bases between. Germline-derived CDR1 and CDR2 are LNHDA and SQIVND (reference sequence). The CDR3 here is CASSGPRGSNQPQHF. CDR3 coding DNA: TGTGCCAGTAGTGGCCCCCGAGGGAGCAATCAGCCCCAGCATTTT. Based on the CDR3 plus reference TRBV19 and TRBJ1-5, the full variable domain is DGGITQSPKYLFRKEGQNVTLSCEQNLNHDAMYWYRQDPGQGLRLIYYSQIVNDFQKGDIAEGYSVSREKKESFPLTVTSAQKNPTAFYLCASSGPRGSNQPQHFGDGTRLSIL.

The rearrangement uses TRBV11-2 and TRBJ2-2, with a possible D match to TRBD2 (6 bases). CDR1 and CDR2 (germline): SGHAT, FQNNGV. Trimming shortened V by 1 base and J by 6 bases, and 12 bases separated the two germline ends. This CDR3 has 15 amino acids. The CDR3 DNA reads TGTGCCAGCAGCTTAGGGGCTAGCGCCGCCGGGGAGCTGTTTTTT. Its protein is CASSLGASAAGELFF.

This clone was recorded only once. The gene calls are TRBV5-4 and TRBJ1-1; perhaps TRBD1 as D (6 bases). The CDR3 covers 16 residues. Per the germline V gene, CDR1 is SGHNT and CDR2 is YYREEE (reference sequence). Trimming removed 4 bases from V and 1 base from J, with 17 bases in between. This CDR3 is CASSLPAGGANTEAFF. The CDR3 DNA is TGTGCCAGCAGCCTCCCTGCCGGGGGCGCGAACACTGAAGCTTTCTTT.

This chain uses TRBV28 with TRBJ1-2, with a possible D match to TRBD1 (6 bases). This CDR3 is 14 amino acids long. CDR1 is MDHEN, CDR2 SYDVKM, per germline. Trimming left V 2 bases short and J 5 bases short, with 12 bases between. The CDR3 bases are TGTGCCAGCAGTTTAGTGGACAGCACTTATGGCTACACCTTC. This translates into CASSLVDSTYGYTF.

This clone was seen only once. The chain has TRBV5-1 and TRBJ2-3; D might be TRBD1 (5 bases). V was trimmed by 1 base and J by 2 bases, leaving 11 bases between them. Germline loops: CDR1 SGHRS, CDR2 YFSETQ. This CDR3 has 15 amino acids. CDR3 sequence: CASSLTGFPTDTQYF. In DNA form, the CDR3 reads TGCGCCAGCAGCTTGACAGGATTTCCCACAGATACGCAGTATTTT.

As concerns this clone: The same CDR3 arises from other DNA sequences in this sample as well. V usage is TRBV7-2 and J usage is TRBJ2-1, with TRBD2 matching over 9 bases. The CDR3 contains 14 residues. Germline lookup yields CDR1 SGHTA and CDR2 FQGNSA. The junction had 2 bases not matched to a gene; V was cut back by 1 base and J by 7 bases. CDR3 in amino acids: CASSLGGRGNEQFF. CDR3 nucleotide sequence: TGTGCCAGCAGCTTAGGCGGGAGGGGAAATGAGCAGTTCTTC.

The gene calls are TRBV10-1 and TRBJ2-3; the D gene is possibly TRBD1 (6 bases). Trimming removed 3 bases from V and 11 bases from J, with 15 bases in between. The CDR3 contains 13 residues. Germline V gene sequence: CDR1 WNHNN, CDR2 SYGVQD (reference sequence). Here the CDR3 DNA reads TGCGCCAGCAGTGAACAGGGTAGCAGGTGGCAGTATTTT. Its translation is CASSEQGSRWQYF.

The rearrangement joins TRBV28 to TRBJ2-2; perhaps D is TRBD1 or TRBD2 (5 bases each). The V and J ends lost 2 bases and 6 bases respectively, with 13 bases between them. Germline assignment: CDR1 MDHEN and CDR2 SYDVKM. The CDR3 is 15 residues long. In DNA, the CDR3 is TGTGCCAGCAGTTTAACCCGGGGCTCGGCCGGGGAGCTGTTTTTT. Amino acids: CASSLTRGSAGELFF.

Points on this clone: The same CDR3 also results from other DNA sequences found in this sample. The chain links TRBV18 to TRBJ2-3; TRBD2 agrees at 13 bases. V was clipped by 4 bases and J by 4 bases; unmatched bases: 5. The germline V gene encodes CDR1 KGHSH and CDR2 LQKENI. CDR3 length equals 16 residues. The CDR3 DNA follows: TGTGCCAGCTCACTCCGGACTAGCGGGAGTGCAGATACGCAGTATTTT. Its translation: CASSLRTSGSADTQYF.

V and J are TRBV2 and TRBJ2-5, with 7 positions matching TRBD1. Germline V gives CDR1 SNHLY, CDR2 FYNNEI. The CDR3 runs to 14 residues. With V trimmed by 6 bases and J by 2 bases, 6 bases remained unmatched. The chain's CDR3 is CASSQQGSQETQYF. The CDR3 DNA reads as TGTGCCAGCAGCCAACAGGGGAGTCAAGAGACCCAGTACTTC.